This entry lists 21 T cell receptor beta chains sequenced from one sample in a study of CD8 T cells in ankylosing spondylitis. MiXCR was run by TCRdb on the 5' RACE reads, yielding one entry per CDR3 protein. The data show about 210,000 distinct CDR3 sequences, around 6.6% seen once. These TCRs are of unknown antigen specificity. Broader study findings: Several highly homologous variants made up a TCR beta motif, and this motif appeared characteristic of ankylosing spondylitis blood.

Sequencing was done on a sample of blood, either unsorted or a sorted T cell fraction (not recorded which). The receptors shown here come from a male donor with ankylosing spondylitis.

This clonotype was observed many times. The chain combines TRBV5-1 with TRBJ2-2, with D tentatively TRBD1 (6 bases). There are 16 residues in the CDR3. CDR1 and CDR2 from the germline V gene are SGHRS and YFSETQ. Trimming removed 5 bases at V and 1 base at J, with 15 bases between. The CDR3 reads CASRNHRARNTGELFF. The DNA of the CDR3 is TGCGCCAGCAGAAACCACAGGGCAAGGAACACCGGGGAGCTGTTTTTT.

This clonotype was observed many times. CDR3 sequence (DNA): TGCGCCAGCAGCCAAGATTGGGCAGTATCCTACAATGAGCAGTTCTTC. Translation: CASSQDWAVSYNEQFF. This chain links TRBV4-3 with TRBJ2-1; no clear D gene. Germline CDR1 and CDR2: LGHNA and YSLEER. This CDR3 comprises 16 residues. Trimming removed 0 bases from V and 1 base from J, with 10 bases in between.

Ten or more counts support this clonotype. The chain links TRBV9 to TRBJ1-2; D not resolved. V was cut by 0 bases and J by 0 bases, with 12 bases left in between. The germline V gene has CDR1 SGDLS and CDR2 YYNGEE. The CDR3 loop spans 16 amino acids. The CDR3 DNA reads as TGTGCCAGCAGCGTAGAACAGAAGCCCACTAACTATGGCTACACCTTC. This translates into CASSVEQKPTNYGYTF.

This clonotype occurred many times. V gene TRBV12-3 or TRBV12-4 combines with J gene TRBJ2-1; tentative D call: TRBD1 (5 bases). V was pared by 3 bases and J by 3 bases, with 9 bases between. This CDR3 comprises 14 residues. The CDR3 nucleotides are TGTGCCAGCAGTTTCCTAGGGGTCTACAATGAGCAGTTCTTC. This gives the protein CASSFLGVYNEQFF.

This clonotype was seen repeatedly, ten times or more. This chain uses TRBV12-3 or TRBV12-4 with TRBJ2-2; a possible D gene is TRBD2 (6 bases). CDR3 length equals 14 residues. Trimming cost V 6 bases and J 1 base, with 9 bases left between them. The CDR3 sequence: CASRSGVNTGELFF. DNA for the CDR3: TGTGCCAGCAGGTCGGGAGTGAACACCGGGGAGCTGTTTTTT.

This clonotype showed up many times. V usage is TRBV7-9 and J usage is TRBJ1-4; D remains ambiguous. From germline, CDR1 is SEHNR and CDR2 FQNEAQ (reference sequence). This CDR3 spans 16 amino acids. Between the trimmed V and J ends, which lost 5 bases and 0 bases, there was a span of 13 bases. The CDR3 bases are TGTGCCAGCAGCCCGATGGGCCAGCCAACTAATGAAAAACTGTTTTTT. This encodes CASSPMGQPTNEKLFF.

V gene TRBV15 combines with J gene TRBJ2-7; maybe TRBD2 (6 bases). V was shortened by 0 bases and J by 2 bases, with 17 bases between the two germline ends. Germline values: CDR1 LNHNV, CDR2 YYDKDF (reference sequence). The CDR3 contains 17 residues. In DNA form, the CDR3 reads TGTGCCACCAGCAGAGATTTTCCGGGAGCATTGACCTACGAGCAGTACTTC. Translating it yields CATSRDFPGALTYEQYF.

This clonotype was recorded many times. This chain joins TRBV9 and TRBJ2-5; TRBD1 matches 7 bases. Germline V gene data show CDR1 as SGDLS and CDR2 as YYNGEE. V was clipped by 3 bases and J by 3 bases; unmatched bases: 2. The CDR3 totals 13 residues. In DNA form, the CDR3 reads TGTGCCAGCAGCGCAACAGGGGAAGAGACCCAGTACTTC. Encoded protein: CASSATGEETQYF.

V usage is TRBV11-2 and J usage is TRBJ1-6; the D gene is possibly TRBD1 (5 bases). Trimming took 3 bases from V and 0 from J, leaving 15 bases between them. Germline V gene lookup returns CDR1 SGHAT and CDR2 FQNNGV. This CDR3 is 18 amino acids long. The chain's CDR3 is CASSFSRDGSSYNSPLHF. Written as DNA, the CDR3 is TGTGCCAGCAGCTTTTCCCGGGACGGGAGCTCCTATAATTCACCCCTCCACTTT.

This rearrangement joins TRBV10-1 to TRBJ2-5; D not certain. This CDR3 is built from 11 residues. Germline V gene sequence: CDR1 WNHNN, CDR2 SYGVQD (reference sequence). V was pared by 8 bases and J by 7 bases, with 11 bases between. In DNA form, the CDR3 reads TGCGCCAGCGAACGGACGGTGACCCAGTACTTC. Protein product: CASERTVTQYF.

This clonotype was observed many times. The chain has TRBV20-1 and TRBJ2-7; 10 bases agree with TRBD2. The germline gives CDR1 DFQATT, CDR2 SNEGSKA (reference sequence). The CDR3 runs 15 residues. Unmatched junction bases numbered 10, after V lost 3 bases and J lost 5 bases. Here the CDR3 DNA reads TGCAGTGCTAGGCCTAGCGGGAGCACTTACAACGAGCAGTACTTC. Its translation is CSARPSGSTYNEQYF.

This clonotype was counted many times. The CDR3 here is CASSSGRSPAEQYF. In nucleotides, the CDR3 is TGTGCCAGCAGCAGTGGGCGTTCGCCCGCCGAGCAGTACTTC. The chain has TRBV9 and TRBJ2-7, with no clear D. Germline lookup yields CDR1 SGDLS and CDR2 YYNGEE. This CDR3 is 14 amino acids long. Trimming shortened V by 4 bases and J by 6 bases, and 17 bases separated the two germline ends.

This chain connects TRBV2 to TRBJ2-2, with D perhaps TRBD1 or TRBD2 (6 bases each). CDR1 and CDR2 from the germline V gene are SNHLY and FYNNEI. V lost 7 bases and J 1 base, leaving 13 bases between the germline ends. The CDR3 extends over 15 amino acids. The CDR3 spells CASNIGGLNTGELFF. The CDR3 DNA reads as TGTGCCAGCAATATAGGGGGGCTGAACACCGGGGAGCTGTTTTTT.

The chain links TRBV11-2 to TRBJ1-2, with no clear D. Trimming stripped 5 bases from V and 2 bases from J, with 3 bases between. This CDR3 contains 11 residues. Germline CDR1 is SGHAT and CDR2 is FQNNGV. The CDR3 bases are TGTGCCAGCAGCGTGAACTATGGCTACACCTTC. Protein: CASSVNYGYTF.

This clonotype has at least ten counts. CDR3 DNA: TGCGCCAGCAGCCAAGAACACTATGCGGGGGACACCGGGGAGCTGTTTTTT. Protein product: CASSQEHYAGDTGELFF. The J gene is TRBJ2-2, the V gene TRBV4-3; the match to TRBD2 covers 7 bases. The CDR3 is 17 amino acids. In germline, CDR1 is LGHNA, CDR2 YSLEER. Trimming cost V 0 bases and J 3 bases; bases outside gene matches: 7.

This clonotype has ten or more counts. The V call is TRBV10-3, the J call TRBJ2-1; tentatively, D is TRBD1 (6 bases). Trimming shortened V by 7 bases and J by 2 bases, and 9 bases separated the two germline ends. This CDR3 has 13 amino acids. The germline V gene encodes CDR1 ENHRY and CDR2 SYGVKD. The CDR3: CAINGGTYNEQFF. The CDR3 DNA is TGTGCCATCAATGGGGGCACCTACAATGAGCAGTTCTTC.

There are a few counts of this clonotype. V gene TRBV20-1 combines with J gene TRBJ2-1, with D possibly called TRBD1 or TRBD2 (5 bases each). Trimming removed 3 bases from V and 2 bases from J, with 11 bases in between. There are 14 residues in the CDR3. In germline, CDR1 is DFQATT, CDR2 SNEGSKA (reference sequence). The CDR3 bases are TGCAGTGCTAGTAAAAGGGACCCCTACAATGAGCAGTTCTTC. It yields the protein CSASKRDPYNEQFF.

This clonotype was seen only a few times. The V call is TRBV27, the J call TRBJ2-3; 7 bases are a match to TRBD2. Germline V gene sequence: CDR1 MNHEY, CDR2 SMNVEV (reference sequence). V lost 3 bases and J lost 3; bases outside the gene matches: 6. The CDR3 totals 15 residues. CDR3 DNA sequence: TGTGCCAGCAGTTTTGGGCAGGGAGGGACAGATACGCAGTATTTT. It codes for CASSFGQGGTDTQYF.

This clonotype has a count of ten or more. The chain uses TRBV7-9 and TRBJ1-1; 9 bases are a match to TRBD1. CDR1 and CDR2 from the germline V gene are SEHNR and FQNEAQ (reference sequence). The CDR3 has 15 amino acids. V dropped 4 bases and J dropped 3; count of bases not matched to a gene: 6. CDR3 loop: CASSSTQGADTEAFF. The CDR3 DNA follows: TGTGCCAGCAGCTCGACACAGGGGGCTGACACTGAAGCTTTCTTT. The whole variable domain, filled in from reference TRBV7-9 and TRBJ1-1, reads DTGVSQNPRHKITKRGQNVTFRCDPISEHNRLYWYRQTLGQGPEFLTYFQNEAQLEKSRLLSDRFSAERPKGSFSTLEIQRTEQGDSAMYLCASSSTQGADTEAFFGQGTRLTVV.

This clonotype appeared many times. The genes are TRBV9 and TRBJ2-7; 7 nucleotides align to TRBD1. V lost 4 bases, J lost 2 bases, and 6 bases stayed unmatched. The length of the CDR3 is 14 residues. The germline gives CDR1 SGDLS, CDR2 YYNGEE. The CDR3, as DNA: TGTGCCAGCAGCCCCGGGGACAGAGCCTACGAGCAGTACTTC. Residues: CASSPGDRAYEQYF.

This clonotype was found many times. CDR3 DNA: TGCAGTGCTCCTCCTAGCGGGTTTAGCACAGATACGCAGTATTTT. Amino acid sequence: CSAPPSGFSTDTQYF. The J gene is TRBJ2-3, the V gene TRBV20-1; 8 nucleotides align to TRBD2. J gave up 0 bases and V 5 bases, and 7 bases lay outside the gene matches. Germline CDR1 reads DFQATT; CDR2 reads SNEGSKA (reference sequence). The CDR3 extends over 15 amino acids.